These 16 T cell receptor beta chains originate from one sample sequenced in a study of response to subunit inactivated influenza vaccine. TCRdb itself ran the RT-PCR reads through MiXCR, one entry per CDR3 protein. The sample has approximately 500,000 distinct CDR3 sequences, 10% to 15% seen once. Sequencing used PBMCs from blood, obtained about 6 weeks after vaccination. These receptors originate from a man aged 50 or older who received an inactivated influenza vaccine.

This clonotype was observed a handful of times. This rearrangement joins TRBV6-2 or TRBV6-3 to TRBJ1-1, with D possibly matching TRBD1 (5 bases). The CDR3 extends over 15 amino acids. CDR1 is MNHEY and CDR2 is SVGEGT in the germline V gene. V dropped 9 bases and J dropped 0 bases, with 17 bases sitting between them. The CDR3 sequence: CASGGIGVMNTEAFF. For the CDR3, the DNA is TGTGCCAGTGGGGGAATTGGGGTTATGAACACTGAAGCTTTCTTT.

This clonotype was recorded at least ten times. V is TRBV12-3 or TRBV12-4 and J is TRBJ2-7; 7 nucleotides match TRBD1. The CDR3 runs 13 residues. The V gene end was trimmed by 4 bases and the J gene end by 5 bases; junction bases not matched to a gene: 5. The CDR3 coding sequence is TGTGCCAGCAGTTCAACGACAGGGAACGAGCAGTACTTC. Its translation is CASSSTTGNEQYF.

V is TRBV5-1 and J is TRBJ2-7, with D perhaps assigned TRBD1 or TRBD2 (5 bases each). The V end was cut by 2 bases, the J end by 3 bases, with 12 bases between. Germline CDR1 is SGHRS and CDR2 is YFSETQ. This CDR3 comprises 14 residues. The CDR3 DNA reads TGCGCCAGCAGCTTCTACCGGGACCACTACGAGCAGTACTTC. Amino acids: CASSFYRDHYEQYF.

This chain uses TRBV30 with TRBJ1-1; TRBD1 matches 9 bases. With V trimmed by 4 bases and J by 1 base, 4 bases remained unmatched. CDR1 is GTSNPN and CDR2 is SVGIG in the germline V gene (reference sequence). CDR3 size: 14 residues. The CDR3 loop is CAWILGQGNTEAFF. The CDR3, as DNA: TGTGCCTGGATATTGGGACAGGGGAACACTGAAGCTTTCTTT.

This clonotype was picked up a small number of times. This chain connects TRBV30 to TRBJ1-2; unclear D gene. Deletions cut 2 bases from V and 5 bases from J, with 6 bases between. The CDR3 loop spans 11 amino acids. CDR1 is GTSNPN, CDR2 SVGIG, per germline (reference sequence). DNA of the CDR3: TGTGCCTGGAGTACGGGATATGGCTACACCTTC. It is translated as CAWSTGYGYTF. Variable domain in full (rest from reference TRBV30 and TRBJ1-2): SQTIHQWPATLVQPVGSPLSLECTVEGTSNPNLYWYRQAAGRGLQLLFYSVGIGQISSEVPQNLSASRPQDRQFILSSKKLLLSDSGFYLCAWSTGYGYTFGSGTRLTVV.

This clonotype was seen more than once but under ten times. The rearrangement links TRBV27 to TRBJ1-5; D unclear. From germline, CDR1 is MNHEY and CDR2 SMNVEV (reference sequence). V was shortened by 5 bases and J by 6 bases, with 11 bases between the two germline ends. The CDR3 runs 13 residues. The CDR3 loop is CASSPRESQPQHF. The DNA for the CDR3 is TGTGCCAGCAGTCCGCGCGAAAGTCAGCCCCAGCATTTT.

This clonotype was found many times. CDR3 sequence reads: CASSPRGRTYEQYF. The CDR3 DNA is TGTGCCAGCAGTCCTCGGGGGCGTACCTACGAGCAGTACTTC. The chain combines TRBV6-2 or TRBV6-3 with TRBJ2-7; tentatively, D is TRBD1 or TRBD2 (6 bases each). The CDR3 consists of 14 residues. Per germline, CDR1 MNHEY and CDR2 SVGEGT. V was clipped by 5 bases and J by 2 bases, with 13 bases between them.

Ten or more counts support this clonotype. CDR3: CASSSPGLEGEQYF. As DNA, the CDR3 is TGTGCCAGCAGTTCCCCGGGACTAGAAGGCGAGCAGTACTTC. The genes are TRBV6-5 and TRBJ2-7; 8 bases line up with TRBD2. Germline loops: CDR1 MNHEY, CDR2 SVGAGI. The V and J ends lost 4 bases and 6 bases, in that order; junction bases with no gene match: 8. This CDR3 has 14 amino acids.

This clonotype was recorded a few times. The genes are TRBV29-1 and TRBJ1-1, with D possibly matching TRBD1 (5 bases). Germline loops: CDR1 SQVTM, CDR2 ANQGSEA. Trimming took off 4 bases at V and 3 bases at J, with 9 bases between the two ends. The length of the CDR3 is 12 residues. CDR3 DNA sequence: TGCAGCGTTGGACAGCAGGACACTGAAGCTTTCTTT. Its protein is CSVGQQDTEAFF.

This clonotype was recorded many times. V usage is TRBV6-2 or TRBV6-3 and J usage is TRBJ2-7; tentatively, D is TRBD1 or TRBD2 (6 bases each). Germline CDR1 reads MNHEY; CDR2 reads SVGEGT. The length of the CDR3 is 15 residues. The ends were cut back, 6 bases at V and 3 bases at J, with 18 bases in the middle. The CDR3 bases are TGTGCCAGCAGACAACGCGGGACACCTAACTACGAGCAGTACTTC. Its translation: CASRQRGTPNYEQYF.

This clonotype was counted a few times. The CDR3 coding sequence is TGCAGTGCTAGAGATGGGGACCCCTACGAGCAGTACTTC. Its protein is CSARDGDPYEQYF. The chain has TRBV20-1 and TRBJ2-7; D may be TRBD1 or TRBD2 (5 bases each). CDR3 length: 13 amino acids. Trimming shortened V by 0 bases and J by 2 bases, and 8 bases separated the two germline ends. CDR1 and CDR2 from the germline V gene are DFQATT and SNEGSKA (reference sequence).

The chain has TRBV18 and TRBJ1-1, with unresolved D. V shed 0 bases and J shed 3 bases, with 5 bases lying between them. This CDR3 has 13 amino acids. Germline lookup yields CDR1 KGHSH and CDR2 LQKENI. The CDR3 sequence: CASSPPGHTEAFF. In DNA, the CDR3 is TGTGCCAGCTCACCACCGGGCCACACTGAAGCTTTCTTT.

This clonotype was observed a handful of times. V and J are TRBV28 and TRBJ2-7; perhaps TRBD2 as D (6 bases). The V and J ends lost 0 bases and 2 bases respectively, with 11 bases between them. Looked up from germline, CDR1 is MDHEN and CDR2 is SYDVKM. The CDR3 contains 15 residues. CDR3 loop: CASSLWWDSTYEQYF. The CDR3 DNA reads as TGTGCCAGCAGTTTATGGTGGGACTCGACCTACGAGCAGTACTTC.

This clonotype has more than one count but fewer than ten. V and J are TRBV11-2 and TRBJ2-1; TRBD1 might be the D (6 bases). The CDR3 has 16 amino acids. Germline-derived CDR1 and CDR2 are SGHAT and FQNNGV. V was clipped by 1 base and J by 13 bases, with 23 bases between them. Here the CDR3 reads CASSLVRDRPLRGQFF. The CDR3 DNA reads TGTGCCAGCAGCTTAGTGCGAGACAGGCCGCTGAGGGGTCAGTTCTTC. Drawing the rest from reference TRBV11-2 and TRBJ2-1, the complete variable domain is EAGVAQSPRYKIIEKRQSVAFWCNPISGHATLYWYQQILGQGPKLLIQFQNNGVVDDSQLPKDRFSAERLKGVDSTLKIQPAKLEDSAVYLCASSLVRDRPLRGQFFGPGTRLTVL.

This clonotype was seen a few times. The rearrangement links TRBV12-5 to TRBJ2-2; no reliable D call. Germline V gene lookup returns CDR1 LGHNT and CDR2 FRNRAP. Trimming took off 2 bases at V and 1 base at J, with 5 bases between the two ends. The CDR3 loop spans 14 amino acids. The CDR3 nucleotides read TGTGCTAGTGGTTTGTTGGGGAACACCGGGGAGCTGTTTTTT. Residues: CASGLLGNTGELFF.

The chain recombines TRBV12-3 or TRBV12-4 with TRBJ2-1; D is ambiguous. The CDR3 consists of 13 residues. V was trimmed by 6 bases and J by 8 bases, leaving 14 bases between them. CDR3 bases: TGTGCCAGCAGCGTCCCCCGGTTGCATGAGCAGTTCTTC. Translation: CASSVPRLHEQFF.